This note documents a single T cell receptor (beta chain) sequence. What this receptor recognizes is not known. No much larger clonotype is one base removed from it; base qualities were not supplied. In total, roughly 670 healthy bone marrow donors made up the cohort. Cohort members were all nominally healthy when sampled, although unrecorded immune exposures were likely present. The donor was CMV seropositive and was included in the group of about 290 seropositive cohort members. Every donor gave a peripheral blood sample, and the peripheral blood mononuclear cells from that sample were used for TCR beta sequencing. Genomic DNA was extracted from the blood cell samples with the Qiagen DNeasy Blood Extraction Kit. These data originate in a study of cytomegalovirus exposure and HLA in healthy donors listed by TCRdb under 2017. A note on the overall study: In an earlier analysis of around 540 of the donors, around 290 Gb of sequence data and 120 million or so unique TCR beta sequences from roughly 190 million T cells were reported. Approximately 300 gigabases of sequencing data and 91 million or so unique TCR sequences made up an early release that covered 500 to 700 HLA-typed donors. Of the approximately 400 genotyped donors, roughly 85% fell in the genetic ancestry cluster associated with self-reported Caucasian donors. The study was designed to test whether signatures of past pathogen exposure could be identified by cataloging public T cell receptors. The study used immunosequencing to profile the T cell repertoires of approximately 640 subjects and linked those repertoires to cytomegalovirus serostatus. Along with the approximately 670-subject first cohort, a separate validation cohort of over a hundred different subjects was used. To predict cytomegalovirus infection status, the study combined high-throughput TCR immunosequencing, statistical association of individual TCRs with disease status, and machine learning. In a later analysis, previously published TCR beta repertoires from more than 500 donors were re-analyzed and high-resolution HLA genotyping was added so that TCR occurrence patterns could be studied. In the later analysis, no new phenotypic data were used to find candidate immune exposures; instead, reliance was placed on TCR beta sequences and their occurrence across donors. An earlier analysis of 587 of the donors applied high-throughput TCR beta sequencing to assess whether each TCR beta V gene segment acted as functional or pseudogenic. Donor age, sex, ethnicity and CMV serostatus were compiled alongside the repertoire data. Genome-wide SNP genotypes for about three fifths of the roughly 670 donors were used in a later genetic analysis, which treated that subset as a discovery cohort. Every discovery cohort repertoire had been produced on one sequencing platform. HLA typing included class I and class II loci at four-digit resolution. Typing coverage differed by locus: A, B, C, DRB1 and DQB1 were typed in roughly 620-640 donors, DQA1 in about 510, DPA1 in some 610, and DPB1 in roughly 470. Because of strong linkage in the cohort, roughly 5 DR-DQ haplotypes were treated as single units for association and clustering. Among around 400 genotyped donors of the cohort, an average of around 250,000 unique TCR beta nucleotide sequences was sequenced per donor, of which roughly 17% were non-productive. Results the study describes overall, beyond this receptor: A later analysis found that HLA-associated TCR beta chains were more clonally expanded and had lower generation probabilities than equally common non-associated chains. Specific HLA alleles were associated with 15,000 to 20,000 TCR beta sequences at a false discovery rate of 0.05 in a later analysis. Linkage disequilibrium might explain the correlated functional status among segregating V segments, but an unknown experimental factor could not be ruled out. Some 15 rarely observed V segments, including chromosome 9 orphons, were excluded from the earlier analysis of several hundred of the donors because counts were too low. A cluster of highly shared sequence variants was judged likely to represent a technical artifact of the sequencing pipeline. The authors suggested that the approach could potentially be generalized to other disease states and immunological phenotypes. The 87-base-pair reads could not distinguish some IMGT-functional V segments, including TRBV6-2 and TRBV6-3, so those segments were excluded. In a later analysis, several top co-occurrence clusters were reported to appear linked to parvovirus B19, influenza, CMV and Epstein-Barr virus. CMV serostatus was the only immune exposure information available for the cohort. In the study, approximately 160 TCR beta chains were listed as associated with cytomegalovirus. A further reported finding was that TCR beta sequences accurately predicted the HLA-A and HLA-B alleles for most subjects in the first cohort. Only TCR beta chains were sequenced in this cohort, and the absence of alpha or paired-chain data limited detectable features. Across donors, most TCR sequences were observed very rarely, whereas some public TCRs were present in many individuals. Three of the identified cytomegalovirus-associated TCR beta chains were confirmed in vitro to be specific for cytomegalovirus antigens. A later genetic analysis associated a missense DCLRE1C variant with V-gene and J-gene trimming of TCR beta chains, and an independent cohort replicated the association. According to a later analysis, most CMV-associated TCR beta chains appeared to be HLA-restricted, and the HLA associations seemed to be driven largely by CMV exposure. When HLA alleles, especially DR and DQ, strongly co-occurred, TCR associations were difficult to assign to individual alleles. The presence/absence analyses assumed that sequencing depth was roughly uniform across donors, and that assumption may not be true. Broadly in line with IMGT annotations, most TCR beta V segments showed up in productive rearrangements about 87% or about 30% of the time in an earlier analysis of around 600 of the donors. Because some donors lacked HLA typing at each locus, the association tests relied only on the typed subset. According to a later genetic analysis, donors in an Asian-associated ancestry cluster had fewer N-insertions in productive TCRs than the approximately 630-donor mean. The classifier was reported to diagnose cytomegalovirus status with high specificity and sensitivity in both the original cohort and the validation cohort. A later analysis found that TCR association rates varied across HLA loci, with DRB1 alleles showing the most associated TCRs and HLA-C alleles the fewest.

Including cysteine and phenylalanine, the CDR3 has 17 amino acids. Kept here is only the CDR3 DNA, which spans 51 bases and is read in frame from base 1. From the germline V gene, CDR1 is MDHEN and CDR2 is SYDVKM. Here V drops 6 bases and J drops 0 bases, and the junction holds 6 bases not matched to any gene. The method behind the library was the immunoSEQ multiplex PCR assay. For the multiplex PCR, a mixture combining 60 forward primers for TCR Vbeta segments and 13 reverse primers for TCR Jbeta segments was used. The CDR3 region of rearranged TCR beta genes was amplified from genomic DNA by a multiplex PCR assay. Amplified TCR beta libraries were sequenced as 87-base-pair reads on the Illumina HiSeq System. The original methods were these. Across the 670 or so repertoires, a later analysis counted some 80 million unique TCR beta chains, around 11 million of which were shared by at least two donors. Raw reads were error-corrected and collapsed into unique sequences with a nearest-neighbor algorithm that merged closely related sequences to remove PCR and sequencing errors. Alignment of CDR3 sequences to IMGT reference sequences was used to assign V, D and J gene segments. For a sequence to be retained, a match of at least six nucleotides was required to both a V gene segment and a J gene segment. Rearrangements were called productive when the CDR3 lacked stop codons and stayed in frame with V and J; all others were non-productive. CDR3 was defined by IMGT convention, running from the second conserved V-encoded cysteine to the conserved J-encoded phenylalanine. The earlier analysis of roughly 590 of the donors excluded any sequence lacking an unambiguous match to a single V gene segment. In an earlier analysis of approximately 590 of the donors, V segments were called functional above 56.7% productive rearrangements and were called segregating when the between-donor standard deviation exceeded 5%. A statistical classification framework was built for diagnosing cytomegalovirus status from the catalog of TCR beta chain sequences. A later analysis assigned V and J genes by comparing TCR nucleotide sequences with IMGT/GENE-DB human TR gene sequences. A later analysis assigned CDR3 sequences and most-parsimonious VDJ recombination scenarios with the TCRdist pipeline. In a later analysis, each TCR beta chain was defined by its CDR3 amino acid sequence together with its V-gene family, and reads lacking a unique V-gene family were excluded. A later analysis removed 550 to 650 highly shared, low-generation-probability nucleotide sequences to deal with suspected cross-contamination and a sequencing artifact. In a later analysis, a clonal expansion index was calculated for each public chain from normalized within-repertoire ranks of inferred template counts. In a later analysis, generation probabilities were computed using a VDJ recombination model fitted to out-of-frame rearrangements, and the results were checked against IGoR. In a later analysis, hypergeometric tests were used to score TCR-TCR, TCR-HLA and TCR-CMV co-occurrence, with a repertoire-size bias correction applied to TCR pairs. In a later analysis, false discovery rates were estimated by permuting HLA or CMV assignments 20 times. In a later analysis, co-occurring TCRs were grouped with DBSCAN, and TCRdist sequence similarity was added when clustering was performed within HLA-allele-positive subsets. Repertoires with fewer than 30,000 or more than 120,000 public chains, plus five repertoires with anomalous nucleotide sharing, were excluded from co-occurrence clustering. The table was pulled from immuneACCESS by TCRdb, which kept in-frame rearrangements only. Such tables lose some clones; where checked, under half of the loss comes from unresolved V genes, and the rest has no known cause. That table supplies the V and J calls and clone size; D and trimming were determined from the DNA. The sample yields around 160,000 clones; 79% were counted once. The ten largest clones capture around 7% of the sample.

Sequencing was done on a sample of PBMCs. Recombination linked TRBV28 to TRBJ1-6; TRBD1 lines up with 9 middle nucleotides. The sequence was obtained from a woman between 35 and 50 years old in good health and CMV-seropositive. DNA sequence: TGTGCCAGCAGATCCGGACAGGGGACCTCCTATAATTCACCCCTCCACTTT. It translates to CASRSGQGTSYNSPLHF.